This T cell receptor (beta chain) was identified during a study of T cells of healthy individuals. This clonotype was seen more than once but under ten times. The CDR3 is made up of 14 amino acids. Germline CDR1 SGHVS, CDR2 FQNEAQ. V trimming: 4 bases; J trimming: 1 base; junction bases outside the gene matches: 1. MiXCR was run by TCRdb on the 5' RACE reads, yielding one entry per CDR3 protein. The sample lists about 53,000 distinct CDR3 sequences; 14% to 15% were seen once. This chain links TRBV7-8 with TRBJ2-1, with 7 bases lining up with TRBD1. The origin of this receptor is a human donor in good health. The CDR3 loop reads CASSSGQSYNEQFF. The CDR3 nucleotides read TGTGCCAGCAGCTCGGGACAGTCCTACAATGAGCAGTTCTTC.